This TCR beta chain was identified during a study of CD4+ T cells in melanoma. Overall study findings and caveats: A reported correlation linked neoantigen-specific CD4+ T cells to CD8+, macrophage and B cell function.

Of note for this clone: Its target is not known.

CDR1 is SGHTA, CDR2 FQGTGA, per germline. This CDR3 contains 14 residues. V was shortened by 0 bases and J by 5 bases, with 8 bases between the two germline ends. Here immunoSEQ multiplex PCR was the method, and the copy in TCRdb shows in-frame clones only, minus some. The data hold some 50,000 clones, with 85% to 90% observed a single time. What was sequenced was peripheral blood. J is TRBJ2-1 and V is TRBV7-3; D is unclear. The sequence derives from a human donor with melanoma. CDR3 sequence: CASSLTAVDNEQFF. CDR3 in DNA: TGTGCCAGCAGCTTAACGGCGGTTGACAATGAGCAGTTCTTC.